These 7 T cell receptor beta chains originate from one sample sequenced in a study of blood T cell repertoires in COVID-19 (dated by TCRdb to 2020 to 2021). Libraries were constructed by the immunoSEQ multiplex PCR assay. In TCRdb, the immuneACCESS table is reduced to in-frame sequences with V and J assigned. These tables do not hold every clone; where another copy was compared, an unresolved V gene accounts for under half, and the others remain unexplained. The sample table shows 150,000 to 200,000 clones, and roughly nine tenths are seen once. Of the sample, around 9.9% is held by the ten largest clones. The sample taken for sequencing was peripheral blood. The receptor source for this set is a woman aged 55-69 years with COVID-19, enrolled during active disease.

The chain joins TRBV28 to TRBJ2-1, with D maybe TRBD2 (6 bases). Germline loops: CDR1 MDHEN, CDR2 SYDVKM. V lost 5 bases to trimming and J lost 7 bases, with 24 bases between them. There are 17 residues in the CDR3. The CDR3 DNA sequence: TGTGCCAGCAGTCCCGTGGGGGGACTCCATGGAGTAAATGAGCAGTTCTTC. This gives the protein CASSPVGGLHGVNEQFF.

This chain uses TRBV9 with TRBJ2-5, with 8 bases identical to TRBD2. V dropped 2 bases and J dropped 5; count of bases not matched to a gene: 8. The germline CDR1 and CDR2 sequences are SGDLS and YYNGEE. The CDR3 spans 15 residues. CDR3 sequence (DNA): TGTGCCAGCAGCGTCGCAAGCGGGAGAAGGGAGACCCAGTACTTC. It encodes CASSVASGRRETQYF.

The chain recombines TRBV6-4 with TRBJ2-3, with a weak D call TRBD2 (6 bases). Germline V gene lookup returns CDR1 MRHNA and CDR2 SNTAGT. The CDR3 consists of 14 residues. V shed 6 bases and J shed 3 bases, with 13 bases lying between them. The CDR3 is CASSRESETDTQYF. The CDR3 nucleotides read TGTGCCAGCAGCCGGGAGTCCGAGACAGATACGCAGTATTTT.

This chain joins TRBV5-5 and TRBJ2-7; 12 positions match TRBD2. CDR3 length: 15 residues. Germline V gene lookup returns CDR1 SGHKS and CDR2 YYEKEE (reference sequence). V shed 4 bases and J 5 bases; nucleotides not matched to a gene: 7. CDR3 residues: CASSPRLAGEDEQYF. DNA for the CDR3: TGTGCCAGCAGCCCTCGACTAGCGGGGGAGGACGAGCAGTACTTC.

The J gene is TRBJ2-3, the V gene TRBV4-3, with TRBD2 identical over 7 bases. The CDR3 sequence is 16 residues long. Germline CDR1 reads LGHNA; CDR2 reads YSLEER. J gave up 4 bases and V 0 bases, and 7 bases lay outside the gene matches. The CDR3 coding sequence is TGCGCCAGCAGCCAAGATCCTGGGGAGGGGTCAGATACGCAGTATTTT. Residues: CASSQDPGEGSDTQYF.

The gene calls are TRBV7-2 and TRBJ2-5, with TRBD2 identical over 8 bases. The V segment lost 5 bases and the J segment 5 bases; nucleotides outside the gene matches: 10. Germline loops: CDR1 SGHTA, CDR2 FQGNSA. This CDR3 region has 15 residues. CDR3 bases: TGTGCCAGCAGCCGGGGACTAGGGGGTGGGGAGACCCAGTACTTC. This sequence encodes CASSRGLGGGETQYF.

This chain connects TRBV9 to TRBJ2-1; D is uncertain. With 0 bases removed from V and 0 bases from J, the gap between germline ends came to 7 bases. CDR1 is SGDLS, CDR2 YYNGEE, per germline. The CDR3 has 15 amino acids. This CDR3 is CASSVVVDSYNEQFF. CDR3 DNA: TGTGCCAGCAGCGTAGTAGTAGACTCCTACAATGAGCAGTTCTTC.